This T cell receptor beta chain was captured by sequencing in a study of cytomegalovirus exposure and HLA in healthy donors (dated by TCRdb to about 2017). Notes on the research overall: An earlier analysis of several hundred of the donors reported around 280 Gb of sequence data and 117 million unique TCR beta sequences obtained from roughly 170 million T cells. A later analysis re-analyzed previously published TCR beta repertoires from roughly 600 donors and added high-resolution HLA genotyping to study TCR occurrence patterns. The number of donors typed differed by locus, with roughly 620-640 for A, B, C, DRB1 and DQB1, more than 500 for DQA1, 600 to 610 for DPA1, and around 450 for DPB1. The study was designed to test whether signatures of past pathogen exposure could be identified by cataloging public T cell receptors. Every discovery cohort repertoire had been produced on one sequencing platform. Genome-wide SNP genotypes for about 60% of the roughly 670 donors were used in a later genetic analysis, which treated that subset as a discovery cohort. High-throughput TCR immunosequencing, statistical association of individual TCRs with disease status, and machine learning were combined to predict cytomegalovirus infection status. The later analysis used no new phenotypic data to find candidate immune exposures, relying instead on TCR beta sequences and their occurrence across donors. HLA typing included class I and class II loci at four-digit resolution. Roughly 310 gigabases of sequencing data and tens of millions of unique TCR sequences were included in an early release covering about 700 HLA-typed donors. On average, around 200,000 unique TCR beta nucleotide sequences were sequenced per donor among about 400 genotyped donors of the cohort, with about 17% of those sequences being non-productive. Among the roughly 400 genotyped donors, around 81% belonged to the genetic ancestry cluster associated with self-reported Caucasian donors. Four to six DR-DQ haplotypes were handled as single units for association and clustering, since linkage in the cohort was strong. Donor age, sex, ethnicity and CMV serostatus were collected together with the repertoire data. Along with the approximately 650-subject first cohort, a separate validation cohort of some 130 different subjects was used. In an earlier analysis of 500 to 650 of the donors, high-throughput TCR beta sequencing was used to judge whether each TCR beta V gene segment behaved as functional or pseudogenic. The study used immunosequencing to profile the T cell repertoires of about 670 subjects and linked those repertoires to cytomegalovirus serostatus. On the study overall, not on this receptor specifically: In vitro tests confirmed that a few of the cytomegalovirus-associated TCR beta chains recognize cytomegalovirus antigens. Presence/absence analyses assumed roughly uniform sequencing depth across donors, an assumption that may not hold. Several of the top co-occurrence clusters appeared to be linked to parvovirus B19, influenza, CMV and Epstein-Barr virus, according to a later analysis. Immune exposure information for the cohort was limited to CMV serostatus. Most CMV-associated TCR beta chains appeared to be HLA-restricted in a later analysis, and the HLA associations seemed to be driven largely by CMV exposure. A later analysis found that HLA-associated TCR beta chains were more clonally expanded and had lower generation probabilities than equally common non-associated chains. Correlated functional status among segregating V segments might reflect linkage disequilibrium, but an unknown experimental factor could not be ruled out. In a later analysis, over 15,000 TCR beta sequences were associated with specific HLA alleles at a false discovery rate of 0.05. The classifier was reported to diagnose cytomegalovirus status with high specificity and sensitivity in both the original cohort and the validation cohort. Seventeen rarely observed V segments, including chromosome 9 orphons, were excluded from the earlier analysis of about 610 of the donors because counts were too low. Broadly in line with IMGT annotations, most TCR beta V segments showed up in productive rearrangements about 87% or about 30% of the time in an earlier analysis of around 600 of the donors. An association between a missense DCLRE1C variant and V-gene and J-gene trimming of TCR beta chains was found in a later genetic analysis and replicated in an independent cohort. While some public TCRs were present in many individuals, most TCR sequences turned up only very rarely across donors. In a later analysis, TCR association rates were found to vary across HLA loci, with the most associated TCRs seen for DRB1 alleles and the fewest for HLA-C alleles. A later genetic analysis reported fewer N-insertions in productive TCRs among donors in an Asian-associated ancestry cluster than the roughly 700-donor mean. When HLA alleles, especially DR and DQ, strongly co-occurred, attributing TCR associations to individual alleles was difficult. A cluster of highly shared sequence variants was judged likely to be a technical artifact of the sequencing pipeline. The study gave a list of over 150 TCR beta chains associated with cytomegalovirus. HLA typing was unavailable for some donors at each locus, so association tests used only the typed subset. A further reported finding was that TCR beta sequences accurately predicted the HLA-A and HLA-B alleles for most subjects in the first cohort. Only TCR beta chains were sequenced in this cohort, and the absence of alpha or paired-chain data limited detectable features. The authors suggested that the approach could potentially be generalized to other disease states and immunological phenotypes.

The method was the immunoSEQ multiplex PCR assay. The multiplex PCR relied on a mix of 60 forward primers for TCR Vbeta segments and 13 reverse primers for TCR Jbeta segments. Amplification of the CDR3 region of rearranged TCR beta genes was performed with a multiplex PCR assay on genomic DNA. The amplified TCR beta libraries were sequenced on the Illumina HiSeq System as 87-base-pair reads. The source study handled its data this way. A later analysis counted about 80 million unique TCR beta chains across the 650 to 700 repertoires, and approximately 11 million of these chains were shared by at least two donors. Raw reads were error-corrected and collapsed into unique sequences with a nearest-neighbor algorithm that merged closely related sequences to remove PCR and sequencing errors. V, D and J gene segments were assigned by aligning CDR3 sequences to IMGT reference sequences. For a sequence to be retained, a match of at least six nucleotides to both a V gene segment and a J gene segment was required. A rearrangement was called productive if the CDR3 had no stop codons and remained in frame with V and J, and every other rearrangement was called non-productive. Following IMGT convention, CDR3 was defined as the stretch from the second conserved V-encoded cysteine up to the conserved J-encoded phenylalanine. The earlier analysis of a few hundred of the donors excluded any sequence lacking an unambiguous match to a single V gene segment. An earlier analysis of about 600 of the donors called V segments functional above 56.7% productive rearrangements and segregating when the between-donor standard deviation exceeded 5%. A statistical classification framework was built to diagnose cytomegalovirus status from the catalog of TCR beta chain sequences. In a later analysis, V and J genes were assigned by comparing TCR nucleotide sequences against IMGT/GENE-DB human TR gene sequences. Using the TCRdist pipeline, a later analysis assigned CDR3 sequences along with most-parsimonious VDJ recombination scenarios. In a later analysis, every TCR beta chain was defined by the combination of its CDR3 amino acid sequence and its V-gene family, and reads without a unique V-gene family were dropped. To address suspected cross-contamination and a sequencing artifact, a later analysis removed under 600 highly shared, low-generation-probability nucleotide sequences. A later analysis calculated a clonal expansion index for each public chain from normalized within-repertoire ranks of inferred template counts. A later analysis computed generation probabilities with a VDJ recombination model fitted to out-of-frame rearrangements, and checked the results against IGoR. In a later analysis, TCR-TCR, TCR-HLA and TCR-CMV co-occurrence was scored with hypergeometric tests, and a repertoire-size bias correction was applied to TCR pairs. In a later analysis, false discovery rates were estimated by permuting HLA or CMV assignments 20 times. In a later analysis, co-occurring TCRs were grouped with DBSCAN, and TCRdist sequence similarity was added when clustering was performed within HLA-allele-positive subsets. Repertoires with fewer than 30,000 or more than 120,000 public chains, plus five repertoires with anomalous nucleotide sharing, were excluded from co-occurrence clustering. TCRdb mirrors the immuneACCESS table, restricted to in-frame sequences. Some clones are absent from its copies; in checked studies, under half trace to an unresolved V gene, and the reason for the others is unknown. For V, J and clone size, that table is used; D and trimming come from the DNA. The sample profile shows some 74,000 clones; around three quarters of them were found once. 0.9% to 1.2% of the sample is in the top ten clones.

The cohort comprised 670 or so healthy bone marrow donors. Cohort members were all nominally healthy when sampled, although unrecorded immune exposures were likely present. The donor tested CMV seronegative and was one of the 352 seronegative cohort members. A peripheral blood sample was collected from each donor, and TCR beta sequencing was performed on peripheral blood mononuclear cells. Genomic DNA was extracted from the blood cell samples with the Qiagen DNeasy Blood Extraction Kit. About this clone itself: The antigen this receptor binds is unknown. Base qualities are not at hand, and no much larger clone is one base apart.

The clonotype was recovered from a male donor in good health and CMV-seronegative. Sequences were obtained from PBMCs.

The DNA sequence is TGTGCCAGCAGCCCGATGGGGGGGGGCAGGGAGACCCAGTACTTC. This encodes CASSPMGGGRETQYF. Recombination linked TRBV5-6 to TRBJ2-5; perhaps TRBD2 is the D gene, with 7 bases matching. The CDR3 numbers 15 residues from cysteine through phenylalanine. Only the CDR3 region is kept as DNA, spanning 45 bases read in frame from base 1. Per the germline V gene, SGHDT is the CDR1 and YYEEEE is the CDR2. The trim is 4 bases for V and 5 bases for J, with a gap of 18 bases between the germline ends. The entire variable domain, with the stretches around the CDR3 drawn from the reference TRBV5-6 and TRBJ2-5 proteins, is DAGVTQSPTHLIKTRGQQVTLRCSPKSGHDTVSWYQQALGQGPQFIFQYYEEEERQRGNFPDRFSGHQFPNYSSELNVNALLLGDSALYLCASSPMGGGRETQYFGPGTRLLVL.